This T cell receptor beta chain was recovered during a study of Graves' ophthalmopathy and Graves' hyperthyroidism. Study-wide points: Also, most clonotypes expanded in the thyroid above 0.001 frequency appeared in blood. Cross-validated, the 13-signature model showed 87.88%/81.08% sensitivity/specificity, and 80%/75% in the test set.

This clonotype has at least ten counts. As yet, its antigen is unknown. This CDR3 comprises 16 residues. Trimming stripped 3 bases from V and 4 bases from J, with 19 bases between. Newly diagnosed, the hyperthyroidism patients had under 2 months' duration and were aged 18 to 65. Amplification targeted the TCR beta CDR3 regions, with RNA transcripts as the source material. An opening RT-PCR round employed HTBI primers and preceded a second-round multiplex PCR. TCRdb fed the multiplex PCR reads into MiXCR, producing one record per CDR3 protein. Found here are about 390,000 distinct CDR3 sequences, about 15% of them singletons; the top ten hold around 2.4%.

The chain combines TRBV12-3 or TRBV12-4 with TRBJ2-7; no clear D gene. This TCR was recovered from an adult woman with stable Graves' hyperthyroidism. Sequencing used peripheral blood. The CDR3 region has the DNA TGTGCCAGCAGTTTCTGGGCCTCACTCCGGCAATACGAGCAGTACTTC. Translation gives CASSFWASLRQYEQYF.